The present T cell receptor beta chain was sequenced within a study of cytomegalovirus exposure and HLA in healthy donors. Overall study findings and caveats: Another analysis was done later, and it associated 16,951 TCR beta sequences with HLA alleles at 0.05 false discovery rate.

Researchers ran the PCR with 60 Vbeta and 13 Jbeta primers. Data came from immunoSEQ multiplex PCR; TCRdb stores just in-frame clones and leaves some out. The table shows around 250,000 clones, with around 80% occurring only once. A note on this clone: Antigen unknown.

The CDR3 contains 14 residues. The V gene's germline CDR1 is SGHRS and CDR2 YFSETQ. Trimming cost V 4 bases and J 2 bases, with 12 bases left between them. Sequenced material: PBMCs. The chain uses TRBV5-1 and TRBJ1-2, with D tentatively TRBD1 (5 bases). The receptor was isolated from a woman aged 55-70 years in good health and CMV-seropositive. CDR3 nucleotides: TGCGCCAGCAGCCCTGAAGGGGAAAACTATGGCTACACCTTC. Translated, it gives CASSPEGENYGYTF.